This T cell receptor (beta chain) derives from a study of T-cell reconstitution after alpha-beta-depleted transplantation in children. Library preparation (for TCRbeta) was performed with unique molecular identifiers. TCRdb fed the PCR reads into MiXCR, producing one record per CDR3 protein. There are under 450,000 distinct CDR3 sequences in the sample; 13% occur only once, and roughly 4.5% lies in the top ten. V was pared by 0 bases and J by 0 bases, with 8 bases between. Germline CDR1 and CDR2: MGHRA and YSYEKL. The CDR3 is 15 amino acids. This sample comprised PBMCs, obtained from the stem cell graft. The chain joins TRBV4-1 to TRBJ1-1; TRBD1 might be the D (5 bases). This receptor was identified in a human donor who donated a stem cell graft to a child with Fanconi anemia. The CDR3 sequence: CASSQDARVNTEAFF. CDR3 coding DNA: TGCGCCAGCAGCCAAGACGCCAGGGTGAACACTGAAGCTTTCTTT.